The 14 T cell receptor beta chains given below trace back to one sample, sequenced in a study of neoadjuvant anti-PD-1 for oral cavity cancer. Stated time point: after neoadjuvant nivolumab, at surgical resection. Clones were sequenced by immunoSEQ multiplex PCR, and TCRdb holds only the in-frame ones, with some missing. The sample consists of 9,500 to 10,000 clones, under 70% of them appearing once. The starting material was PBMCs, obtained after nivolumab (anti-PD-1) treatment. The receptors were gathered from a person aged 35-79 years with oral cavity squamous cell carcinoma.

V gene TRBV5-6 combines with J gene TRBJ1-1; D is undetermined. In germline, CDR1 is SGHDT, CDR2 YYEEEE. V lost 0 bases and J lost 4, with 13 bases in between. The CDR3 consists of 15 residues. CDR3 in amino acids: CASSLEVGLGTEAFF. In DNA form, the CDR3 reads TGTGCCAGCAGCTTGGAAGTGGGTCTAGGCACTGAAGCTTTCTTT.

J is TRBJ1-1 and V is TRBV6-4; possible D gene TRBD1, 6 bases. This CDR3 comprises 14 residues. Germline assignment: CDR1 MRHNA and CDR2 SNTAGT. V lost 8 bases and J lost 0, with 13 bases in between. CDR3 in amino acids: CASAPRDMNTEAFF. DNA of the CDR3: TGTGCCAGCGCGCCCCGGGACATGAACACTGAAGCTTTCTTT.

This clone was recorded a few times. The chain couples TRBV2 to TRBJ1-6; 7 bases are a match to TRBD1. This CDR3 is 14 amino acids long. Trimming cost V 4 bases and J 8 bases; bases outside gene matches: 5. Germline values: CDR1 SNHLY, CDR2 FYNNEI. CDR3 protein: CASSVQGLDSPLHF. CDR3 nucleotide sequence: TGTGCCAGCAGTGTACAGGGGTTGGATTCACCCCTCCACTTT. The variable domain in full, with the rest retrieved from reference TRBV2 and TRBJ1-6, is EPEVTQTPSHQVTQMGQEVILRCVPISNHLYFYWYRQILGQKVEFLVSFYNNEISEKSEIFDDQFSVERPDGSNFTLKIRSTKLEDSAMYFCASSVQGLDSPLHFGNGTRLTVT.

The chain employs TRBV19 and TRBJ2-3; TRBD2 matches at 8 bases. J was trimmed by 6 bases and V by 3 bases; bases with no gene match: 2. This CDR3 has 13 amino acids. Germline V lookup: CDR1 LNHDA, CDR2 SQIVND (reference sequence). The CDR3 coding sequence is TGTGCCAGTAGTATCGAGCGGGGGGATACGCAGTATTTT. Its protein is CASSIERGDTQYF.

This chain links TRBV29-1 with TRBJ2-1; TRBD2 agrees at 9 bases. V dropped 4 bases and J dropped 6; count of bases not matched to a gene: 7. Per the germline V gene, CDR1 is SQVTM and CDR2 is ANQGSEA. This CDR3 is 14 amino acids long. The chain's CDR3 is CSVVVSGSLNEQFF. CDR3 bases: TGCAGCGTTGTGGTTAGCGGGAGCCTCAATGAGCAGTTCTTC.

The chain joins TRBV4-1 to TRBJ1-2; no reliable D call. Deletions cut 1 base from V and 6 bases from J, with 15 bases between. The CDR3 is 15 amino acids. Germline CDR1 reads MGHRA; CDR2 reads YSYEKL. The CDR3 here is CASSQAVSRGDGYTF. The CDR3 nucleotides are TGCGCCAGCAGCCAAGCGGTCTCCAGAGGTGATGGCTACACCTTC.

The V call is TRBV15, the J call TRBJ2-2, with D possibly being TRBD1 or TRBD2 (6 bases each). Trimming took off 8 bases at V and 0 bases at J, with 13 bases between the two ends. Germline V gives CDR1 LNHNV, CDR2 YYDKDF (reference sequence). This CDR3 is 15 amino acids long. The CDR3 is CATEEGGPNTGELFF. CDR3 bases: TGTGCCACCGAAGAGGGGGGTCCGAACACCGGGGAGCTGTTTTTT.

The genes are TRBV14 and TRBJ2-6; D is undetermined. The CDR3 totals 15 residues. The V and J ends lost 1 base and 0 bases respectively, with 4 bases between them. Germline CDR1 is SGHDN and CDR2 is FVKESK. The CDR3 nucleotides read TGTGCCAGCAGCCAAGTATTCTCTGGGGCCAACGTCCTGACTTTC. It specifies CASSQVFSGANVLTF.

V is TRBV7-9 and J is TRBJ2-7, with D possibly TRBD1 on 5 matching bases. The CDR3 consists of 16 residues. Trimming removed 4 bases from V and 2 bases from J, with 18 bases in between. Germline V gives CDR1 SEHNR, CDR2 FQNEAQ (reference sequence). CDR3 sequence reads: CASSSTGLEVTYEQYF. The CDR3 DNA sequence: TGTGCCAGCAGCTCCACAGGCCTGGAAGTTACCTACGAGCAGTACTTC.

The chain links TRBV7-2 to TRBJ1-2; no clear D. The V end lost 2 bases, the J end lost 8 bases, and 12 bases lay between the germline ends. This CDR3 contains 13 residues. Germline V gene lookup returns CDR1 SGHTA and CDR2 FQGNSA. The CDR3 DNA sequence: TGTGCCAGCAGCTTACGGGATGCGTCGGGCTACACCTTC. This codes for CASSLRDASGYTF.

The J gene is TRBJ2-3, the V gene TRBV9; D not resolved. V lost 2 bases and J lost 3, with 10 bases in between. Germline-derived CDR1 and CDR2 are SGDLS and YYNGEE. The CDR3 totals 14 residues. The CDR3 DNA reads TGTGCCAGCAGCGTGCTGGCAAAGACAGATACGCAGTATTTT. It yields the protein CASSVLAKTDTQYF.

V and J are TRBV12-5 and TRBJ2-7, with 10 bases matching TRBD1. The CDR3 loop spans 15 amino acids. In germline, CDR1 is LGHNT, CDR2 FRNRAP. V shed 0 bases and J 2 bases; nucleotides not matched to a gene: 1. The DNA of the CDR3 is TGTGCTAGTGGTTTGGTAGACAGGGGGCCCTACGAGCAGTACTTC. It encodes CASGLVDRGPYEQYF.

This clone appeared once. The CDR3 sequence: CSVEDPVVPSGESTDTQYF. CDR3 sequence (DNA): TGCAGCGTTGAAGATCCCGTGGTTCCTAGCGGGGAGAGCACAGATACGCAGTATTTT. The gene calls are TRBV29-1 and TRBJ2-3; 9 nucleotides agree with TRBD2. With 0 bases clipped from V and 0 bases from J, the junction kept 13 bases outside the gene matches. Germline CDR1 is SQVTM and CDR2 is ANQGSEA. CDR3 length equals 19 residues.

The chain links TRBV27 to TRBJ2-7; 10 nucleotides agree with TRBD2. The germline gives CDR1 MNHEY, CDR2 SMNVEV (reference sequence). The CDR3 contains 18 residues. V shed 5 bases and J 4 bases; nucleotides not matched to a gene: 17. Here the CDR3 reads CASSLNAGGLAISYEQYF. The CDR3 region has the DNA TGTGCCAGCAGTCTAAATGCCGGGGGACTAGCGATATCGTACGAGCAGTACTTC.